This TCR beta chain appears in the sequencing data of a study of blood T cells in healthy people across ages. V gave up 2 bases and J gave up 5 bases, with 21 bases separating them. The germline V gene encodes CDR1 DFQATT and CDR2 SNEGSKA (reference sequence). This CDR3 is 16 amino acids long. With a J-beta primer mix and a sample-barcoded 5' primer, a second PCR ran about 6 to 11 cycles. TCRdb passed the 5' RACE reads through MiXCR, listing each CDR3 protein once. The sample includes approximately 490,000 distinct CDR3 sequences, around 24% of them seen just once. This clonotype was seen only once. This sample also belongs to another study, concerning T cells of mothers and their children.

What was sequenced was blood. The chain carries TRBV20-1 and TRBJ1-1; maybe TRBD1 (6 bases). This clonotype was sampled from a boy younger than 18 in good health. The CDR3 DNA sequence: TGCAGTGCTAGAAAGGGATCGAGGGGGGGTGCGACTGAAGCTTTCTTT. This codes for CSARKGSRGGATEAFF.